The T cell receptor beta chain under discussion was sequenced for a study of PD-1 blockade in mismatch repair-deficient tumors. Study information: Patients had about 13 mismatch repair-deficient cancer types and were previously treated and progressing. The study, taken as a whole, reports: After pembrolizumab, tumor-resident clones rose rapidly, then generally contracted before radiologic responses.

Of note for this clone: Its antigen is unknown.

CDR3 length: 15 residues. Per germline, CDR1 MNHNS and CDR2 SASEGT. V was clipped by 7 bases and J by 0 bases, with 15 bases between them. Libraries were prepared by immunoSEQ multiplex PCR; TCRdb keeps only in-frame clonotypes and omits some of them. This table has 90,000 to 120,000 clones, 82% appearing once. The sequencing used peripheral blood, collected roughly 35 weeks after starting pembrolizumab. V and J are TRBV6-1 and TRBJ1-1; unclear D gene. This clonotype originated in an adult with mismatch repair-deficient cancer. Written as DNA, the CDR3 is TGTGCCAGCAAGGACTCCGGGGTGTTGAACACTGAAGCTTTCTTT. Protein product: CASKDSGVLNTEAFF.